The sequence of this TCR beta chain was determined in a study of blood T cell repertoires in COVID-19. Study as a whole: Sites across the United States, Italy and Spain contributed samples from acute and convalescent COVID-19. Sources were T cells, B-cell-depleted T cells, or PBMCs; the material itself was cDNA or gDNA.

Germline CDR1 and CDR2: GTSNPN and SVGIG (reference sequence). V was pared by 5 bases and J by 7 bases, with 18 bases between. This CDR3 spans 13 amino acids. The data were produced by immunoSEQ multiplex PCR, yet TCRdb's version contains in-frame clones alone and is incomplete. The data show fewer than 85,000 clones, around 91% seen once. This clone was seen a single time. This clonotype originated in a woman between 45 and 65 years old in a cohort sampled during active COVID-19. The chain has TRBV30 and TRBJ2-7, with D tentatively TRBD2 (6 bases). The sequenced material came from peripheral blood. CDR3 amino acids: CAWGHLTEGEQYF. CDR3 DNA: TGTGCCTGGGGGCATCTGACGGAGGGGGAGCAGTACTTC. The full variable domain, rest sourced from reference TRBV30 and TRBJ2-7, is SQTIHQWPATLVQPVGSPLSLECTVEGTSNPNLYWYRQAAGRGLQLLFYSVGIGQISSEVPQNLSASRPQDRQFILSSKKLLLSDSGFYLCAWGHLTEGEQYFGPGTRLTVT.